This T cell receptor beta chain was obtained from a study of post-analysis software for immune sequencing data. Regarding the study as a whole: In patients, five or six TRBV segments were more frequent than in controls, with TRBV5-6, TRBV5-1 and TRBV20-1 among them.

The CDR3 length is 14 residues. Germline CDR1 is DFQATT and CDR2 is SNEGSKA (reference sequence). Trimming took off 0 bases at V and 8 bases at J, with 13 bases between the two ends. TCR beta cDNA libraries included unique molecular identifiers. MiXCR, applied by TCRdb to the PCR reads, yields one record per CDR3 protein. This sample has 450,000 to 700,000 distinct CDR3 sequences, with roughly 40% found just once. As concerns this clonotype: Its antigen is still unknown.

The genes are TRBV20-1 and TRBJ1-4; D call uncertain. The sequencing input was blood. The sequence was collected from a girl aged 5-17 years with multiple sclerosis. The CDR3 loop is CSARDGSVGEKLFF. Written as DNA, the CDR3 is TGCAGTGCTAGAGACGGTTCCGTAGGGGAAAAACTGTTTTTT.